The 23 T cell receptor beta chains in this list originate from one sample, sequenced in a study of metastatic and nonmetastatic thyroid tumors. TCRdb reprocessed the PCR reads using MiXCR. Of roughly 59,000 clones listed, roughly 17% are singletons. Prior to thyroid surgery, none of the patients had received any treatment. Source material: blood. These receptors all come from a male donor with papillary thyroid cancer or a benign thyroid nodule (not recorded which). Some clones in this sample may be carry-over from other donors' samples.

This clone has at least ten counts. The rearrangement joins TRBV5-1 to TRBJ2-2, with 11 bases aligning to TRBD2. J was trimmed by 4 bases and V by 0 bases; bases with no gene match: 11. This CDR3 is 19 amino acids long. Germline V gives CDR1 SGHRS, CDR2 YFSETQ. The CDR3 coding sequence is TGCGCCAGCAGCTTGGCGGTATTAGCGGGGGGGCTCGTCACCGGGGAGCTGTTTTTT. This gives the protein CASSLAVLAGGLVTGELFF. Using reference TRBV5-1 and TRBJ2-2 for the parts outside the CDR3, the full variable domain is KAGVTQTPRYLIKTRGQQVTLSCSPISGHRSVSWYQQTPGQGLQFLFEYFSETQRNKGNFPGRFSGRQFSNSRSEMNVSTLELGDSALYLCASSLAVLAGGLVTGELFFGEGSRLTVL.

Ten or more counts support this clone. This chain uses TRBV6-4 with TRBJ2-6; no clear D. The CDR3 is made up of 15 amino acids. V was cut by 6 bases and J by 1 base, with 10 bases left in between. CDR1 MRHNA and CDR2 SNTAGT come from the germline V gene. The CDR3 DNA follows: TGTGCCAGCAGCGTTGACTTATCTGGGGCCAACGTCCTGACTTTC. It codes for CASSVDLSGANVLTF.

This clone was detected a few times. This may stem from a read error, because a much larger clone lies one nucleotide away. The chain joins TRBV20-1 to TRBJ2-4; the D call may be TRBD1 or TRBD2 (5 bases each). This CDR3 region has 18 residues. The V end lost 2 bases, the J end lost 2 bases, and 22 bases lay between the germline ends. Germline values: CDR1 DFQATT, CDR2 SNEGSKA (reference sequence). CDR3 loop: CSARPYLRGQFPKNIQYF. CDR3 sequence (DNA): TGCAGTGCTAGACCATACCTCCGGGGCCAGTTTCCCAAAAACATTCAGTACTTC.

The chain couples TRBV11-2 to TRBJ1-2; D gene ambiguous. CDR1 and CDR2 (germline): SGHAT, FQNNGV. The CDR3 loop spans 13 amino acids. Trimming stripped 1 base from V and 8 bases from J, with 11 bases between. The CDR3 DNA is TGTGCCAGCAGCTTAGGCAGACTGGGGGGCTACACCTTC. Amino acid sequence: CASSLGRLGGYTF. The entire variable domain, with the rest obtained from reference TRBV11-2 and TRBJ1-2, is as follows: EAGVAQSPRYKIIEKRQSVAFWCNPISGHATLYWYQQILGQGPKLLIQFQNNGVVDDSQLPKDRFSAERLKGVDSTLKIQPAKLEDSAVYLCASSLGRLGGYTFGSGTRLTVV.

This clone was counted at least ten times. The junction departs from germline at one end; a sequencing error may be responsible. This same CDR3 is encoded by further DNA sequences in the sample. This chain links TRBV19 with TRBJ2-4; D gene uncertain. CDR3 length: 16 residues. Germline CDR1 and CDR2: LNHDA and SQIVND (reference sequence). The DNA for the CDR3 is TGTGCCAGTAGTATAGTTACCTCGTTGGCCAAAAATATTCAGTACTTC. It encodes CASSIVTSLAKNIQYF.

This clone was counted a few times. A clone one base away is much larger, so this may be a read error. The chain uses TRBV14 and TRBJ2-2; the match to TRBD1 covers 8 bases. Germline values: CDR1 SGHDN, CDR2 FVKESK. The CDR3 consists of 17 residues. The CDR3 coding sequence is TGTGCCAGCAGCCTAGCCGGACAGGGACATATTACCGGGGATCTGTTTTTT. Its protein product is CASSLAGQGHITGDLFF.

Remarks on this clone: A much larger clone differs from this one at a single base, so this may be a read error. V usage is TRBV9 and J usage is TRBJ2-2, with D unresolved. Trimming took 3 bases from V and 2 from J, leaving 11 bases between them. The CDR3 consists of 15 residues. Germline assignment: CDR1 SGDLS and CDR2 YYNGEE. The CDR3 region has the DNA TGTGCCAGCAGCGCATCTTCGGTAAACACCGGGGAGCTGTTTTTT. Translated: CASSASSVNTGELFF.

This clone was counted many times. V is TRBV27 and J is TRBJ2-3, with TRBD2 identical over 14 bases. The J segment lost 2 bases and the V segment lost 2 bases, leaving 12 bases of the junction unmatched. CDR1 is MNHEY, CDR2 SMNVEV, per germline (reference sequence). This CDR3 comprises 20 residues. The CDR3 sequence: CASSLNTGTSGRSATDTQYF. CDR3 bases: TGTGCCAGCAGTTTAAACACCGGGACTAGCGGGAGATCTGCCACAGATACGCAGTATTTT.

This chain connects TRBV20-1 to TRBJ2-7; TRBD2 might be the D (6 bases). The germline CDR1 and CDR2 sequences are DFQATT and SNEGSKA (reference sequence). CDR3 length: 16 amino acids. V was cut by 1 base and J by 2 bases, with 18 bases left in between. Written as DNA, the CDR3 is TGCAGTGCTAGAGGGGCCTTGGTGGGAGGCCCCTACGAGCAGTACGTC. This translates into CSARGALVGGPYEQYV.

V gene TRBV6-2 or TRBV6-3 combines with J gene TRBJ2-7, with 9 positions matching TRBD1. Per the germline V gene, CDR1 is MNHEY and CDR2 is SVGEGT. With 3 bases clipped from V and 6 bases from J, the junction kept 9 bases outside the gene matches. The CDR3 covers 15 residues. The CDR3 DNA is TGTGCCAGCAGTTATAAGGGGACAGGGCCCCCCGAGCAGTACTTC. This sequence encodes CASSYKGTGPPEQYF.

This clone has just a few counts. One end of the junction varies from germline; a read error may be responsible. DNA of the CDR3: TGTGCCAGCAGCAAGGGCGGTCAGCACCAGAATTTT. Translation: CASSKGGQHQNF. The chain carries TRBV12-3 or TRBV12-4 and TRBJ1-5; D call uncertain. The CDR3 runs to 12 residues.

A few counts support this clone. V gene TRBV6-5 combines with J gene TRBJ2-1; weak D call: TRBD2 (5 bases). Germline values: CDR1 MNHEY, CDR2 SVGAGI. CDR3 length: 16 amino acids. V dropped 7 bases and J dropped 8 bases, with 24 bases sitting between them. The CDR3 region has the DNA TGTGCCAGCACCCCTAGAGCGCGAGGGCCGGTCGATGAGCAGTTCTTC. Amino acids: CASTPRARGPVDEQFF.

The genes are TRBV6-5 and TRBJ2-2; 13 nucleotides match TRBD2. The ends lost 0 bases at V and 9 bases at J; junction bases unmatched: 7. The CDR3 is 17 amino acids. Per germline, CDR1 MNHEY and CDR2 SVGAGI. The CDR3, as DNA: TGTGCCAGCAGTTACTCGGGACTAGCGGGATTAGCCTGGGAGCTGTTTTTT. This encodes CASSYSGLAGLAWELFF.

The chain links TRBV15 to TRBJ2-2; 13 bases match TRBD2. Germline trimming cut 3 bases from V and 7 bases from J; bases unmatched to any gene: 5. This CDR3 has 16 amino acids. Germline V lookup: CDR1 LNHNV, CDR2 YYDKDF (reference sequence). CDR3 nucleotides: TGTGCCACCAGCAGGGCGGGACTAGCGGGGTTCGGGGAGCTGTTTTTT. Residues: CATSRAGLAGFGELFF.

This clone was seen a few times. With a much larger clone just one base away, this may be a read error. This same CDR3 is encoded by further DNA sequences in the sample. V is TRBV19 and J is TRBJ1-1, with D maybe TRBD1 (6 bases). CDR1 is LNHDA and CDR2 is SQIVND in the germline V gene (reference sequence). CDR3 length: 16 amino acids. The V and J ends lost 10 bases and 7 bases respectively, with 28 bases between them. The CDR3 DNA reads as TGTGCCACCGCGGAGGGGTCCCCACCACAGGGATTTGAAGCTTTCTTT. Its protein product is CATAEGSPPQGFEAFF.

At least ten counts were recorded for this clone. This rearrangement joins TRBV15 to TRBJ2-2; D call uncertain. V was trimmed by 0 bases and J by 7 bases, leaving 3 bases between them. Per the germline V gene, CDR1 is LNHNV and CDR2 is YYDKDF (reference sequence). The CDR3 has 12 residues. CDR3 amino acids: CATSRDFGELFF. The CDR3 DNA is TGTGCCACCAGCAGAGACTTCGGGGAGCTGTTTTTT.

This clone was seen repeatedly, ten times or more. This chain links TRBV12-3 or TRBV12-4 with TRBJ2-7, with TRBD1 as a possible D gene (6 bases). The CDR3 extends over 14 amino acids. Trimming pared 5 bases from V and 6 bases from J, leaving 17 bases between. CDR3 in amino acids: CASSPQGIASEQYF. In DNA form, the CDR3 reads TGTGCCAGCAGTCCACAGGGAATTGCCTCCGAGCAGTACTTC.

This clone was counted many times. The chain links TRBV10-3 to TRBJ1-5, with 10 bases aligning to TRBD1. Germline V CDR1 and CDR2: ENHRY, SYGVKD. J was trimmed by 4 bases and V by 6 bases; bases with no gene match: 3. CDR3 size: 14 residues. In DNA, the CDR3 is TGTGCCATCAGCGGGACAGGGGATAATCAGCCCCAGCATTTT. Translation gives CAISGTGDNQPQHF.

This clone was recorded many times. The chain has TRBV18 and TRBJ1-2; the D is unclear. V lost 4 bases and J 4 bases, leaving 16 bases between the germline ends. The CDR3 is 15 amino acids. The germline V gene encodes CDR1 KGHSH and CDR2 LQKENI. CDR3 amino acids: CASSLMLVGPYGYTF. The CDR3 coding sequence is TGTGCCAGCTCACTAATGCTGGTCGGTCCCTATGGCTACACCTTC.

Many counts were recorded for this clone. The chain recombines TRBV3-1 with TRBJ2-3; 10 positions match TRBD2. The junction had 10 bases not matched to a gene; V was cut back by 4 bases and J by 3 bases. The V gene's germline CDR1 is LGHDT and CDR2 YNNKEL (reference sequence). The CDR3 length is 17 residues. CDR3 DNA: TGTGCCAGCAGCCCATCGCCTAGCGGGAGTTCTACAGATACGCAGTATTTT. This codes for CASSPSPSGSSTDTQYF.

This clone appeared many times. V and J are TRBV5-1 and TRBJ1-2; 11 bases line up with TRBD1. The CDR3 runs to 16 residues. With V trimmed by 0 bases and J by 5 bases, 6 bases remained unmatched. Germline V gene lookup returns CDR1 SGHRS and CDR2 YFSETQ. CDR3 bases: TGCGCCAGCAGCTTGGTAGCGGGACAGGGGGTTTATGGCTACACCTTC. This translates into CASSLVAGQGVYGYTF. Based on the CDR3 plus reference TRBV5-1 and TRBJ1-2, the full variable domain is KAGVTQTPRYLIKTRGQQVTLSCSPISGHRSVSWYQQTPGQGLQFLFEYFSETQRNKGNFPGRFSGRQFSNSRSEMNVSTLELGDSALYLCASSLVAGQGVYGYTFGSGTRLTVV.

This clone was counted many times. The V gene is TRBV19, the J gene TRBJ1-5; TRBD1 matches at 7 bases. CDR3 length: 15 residues. The trim removed 7 bases at V and 0 bases at J, leaving 6 bases unmatched. CDR1 and CDR2 from the germline V gene are LNHDA and SQIVND (reference sequence). The CDR3 loop is CASTRGPYSNQPQHF. CDR3 nucleotide sequence: TGTGCCAGTACGAGGGGGCCTTATAGCAATCAGCCCCAGCATTTT.

This clone was seen repeatedly, ten times or more. This chain connects TRBV30 to TRBJ2-1; no clear D. Germline assignment: CDR1 GTSNPN and CDR2 SVGIG (reference sequence). This CDR3 comprises 11 residues. Trimming cost V 2 bases and J 7 bases, with 6 bases left between them. The CDR3 DNA reads as TGTGCCTGGAGTAATACGAATGAGCAGTTCTTC. It encodes CAWSNTNEQFF.